A single sample is the source of the 17 T cell receptor beta chains below, sequenced in a study of T cell repertoires in cytomegalovirus infection. TCRdb redid the calling of the reads with MiXCR, one entry per CDR3 protein. Of 300,000 to 400,000 distinct CDR3 sequences in the sample, almost 30% are singletons; the top ten hold around 20%. The antigens these receptors bind are not known. The sample was cultured PBMCs, taken from culture after CMV antigen stimulation. The receptors stem from a human donor in good health (CMV status not recorded). Some clones in this sample may be carry-over from other donors' samples.

This clonotype was counted only a few times. V gene TRBV7-2 combines with J gene TRBJ2-5; 9 bases match TRBD1. The CDR3 consists of 14 residues. J gave up 3 bases and V 5 bases, and 4 bases lay outside the gene matches. CDR1 is SGHTA, CDR2 FQGNSA, per germline. CDR3 sequence (DNA): TGTGCCAGCAGCCCGCGGACAGGGGAAGAGACCCAGTACTTC. Encoded protein: CASSPRTGEETQYF.

This rearrangement joins TRBV2 to TRBJ1-5; possible D gene TRBD1, 5 bases. Germline CDR1 SNHLY, CDR2 FYNNEI. The length of the CDR3 is 16 residues. V lost 3 bases, J lost 2 bases, and 14 bases lay in between. The CDR3 bases are TGTGCCAGCAGTGATGGGGCCTCGGGGGGCAATCAGCCCCAGCATTTT. It translates to CASSDGASGGNQPQHF.

Concerning this clonotype: A single base separates this from a much larger clone, so it may be a read error. The CDR3 region has the DNA TGTGCCAGCAGCTTAAGGGGAGGGGGCGATTCACCCCTCCACTTT. Amino acid sequence: CASSLRGGGDSPLHF. This rearrangement joins TRBV7-3 to TRBJ1-6; 7 nucleotides match TRBD1. Germline-derived CDR1 and CDR2 are SGHTA and FQGTGA. J gave up 8 bases and V 1 base, and 5 bases lay outside the gene matches. There are 15 residues in the CDR3. Full variable domain (rest looked up from reference TRBV7-3 and TRBJ1-6): GAGVSQTPSNKVTEKGKYVELRCDPISGHTALYWYRQSLGQGPEFLIYFQGTGAADDSGLPNDRFFAVRPEGSVSTLKIQRTERGDSAVYLCASSLRGGGDSPLHFGNGTRLTVT.

The chain employs TRBV6-8 and TRBJ1-2; the match to TRBD1 covers 10 bases. The CDR3 contains 17 residues. The V and J ends lost 2 bases and 2 bases, in that order; junction bases with no gene match: 8. Germline V gene lookup returns CDR1 MNHGY and CDR2 SAAAGT. CDR3 loop: CASSYTGTGDPNYGYTF. The CDR3, as DNA: TGTGCCAGCAGTTACACAGGGACAGGGGATCCAAACTATGGCTACACCTTC.

In this sample, this clonotype turned up a few times. The chain combines TRBV19 with TRBJ2-3, with D possibly being TRBD1 (7 bases). The germline gives CDR1 LNHDA, CDR2 SQIVND (reference sequence). Trimming pared 3 bases from V and 3 bases from J, leaving 10 bases between. There are 14 residues in the CDR3. Here the CDR3 reads CASSIPGGTDTQYF. Here the CDR3 DNA reads TGTGCCAGTAGTATTCCAGGGGGGACAGATACGCAGTATTTT.

J is TRBJ1-5 and V is TRBV7-2; tentatively, D is TRBD1 (5 bases). In germline, CDR1 is SGHTA, CDR2 FQGNSA. V was clipped by 1 base and J by 3 bases, with 10 bases between them. CDR3 length: 15 residues. The CDR3 protein is CASSLVLGDNQPQHF. The CDR3 DNA is TGTGCCAGCAGCTTAGTTTTAGGGGACAATCAGCCCCAGCATTTT.

The chain is built from TRBV24-1 and TRBJ2-1; 9 positions agree with TRBD2. The CDR3 contains 16 residues. Germline CDR1 is KGHDR and CDR2 is SFDVKD. V lost 4 bases to trimming and J lost 2 bases; unmatched junction nucleotides: 5. The CDR3 is CATSEGGGGAYNEQFF. The CDR3 DNA reads TGTGCCACCAGTGAGGGGGGCGGGGGGGCCTACAATGAGCAGTTCTTC.

The gene calls are TRBV18 and TRBJ2-2; the match to TRBD1 covers 8 bases. Germline CDR1 is KGHSH and CDR2 is LQKENI. V shed 8 bases, J shed 1 base, and the junction held 9 bases outside the gene matches. The CDR3 length is 16 residues. The CDR3 loop is CASQRPGQGNTGELFF. CDR3 sequence (DNA): TGTGCCAGCCAGCGGCCAGGACAGGGGAACACCGGGGAGCTGTTTTTT. The variable domain in full, completed from reference TRBV18 and TRBJ2-2, reads NAGVMQNPRHLVRRRGQEARLRCSPMKGHSHVYWYRQLPEEGLKFMVYLQKENIIDESGMPKERFSAEFPKEGPSILRIQQVVRGDSAAYFCASQRPGQGNTGELFFGEGSRLTVL.

The rearrangement links TRBV6-5 to TRBJ2-4; perhaps TRBD1 as D (6 bases). Looked up from germline, CDR1 is MNHEY and CDR2 is SVGAGI. CDR3 size: 14 residues. V shed 4 bases and J shed 6 bases, with 13 bases lying between them. CDR3 DNA: TGTGCCAGCAGTTCCTACAGGGCCCCAAACATTCAGTACTTC. Translated, it gives CASSSYRAPNIQYF.

This chain uses TRBV7-8 with TRBJ1-5; a weak D match, TRBD1 (6 bases). Germline CDR1 and CDR2: SGHVS and FQNEAQ. The V end was cut by 3 bases, the J end by 2 bases, with 14 bases between. This CDR3 has 16 amino acids. The CDR3 spells CASSFSGTRGNQPQHF. DNA for the CDR3: TGTGCCAGCAGCTTCTCCGGGACAAGGGGCAATCAGCCCCAGCATTTT. Together with reference TRBV7-8 and TRBJ1-5, the CDR3 gives the full variable domain: GAGVSQSPRYKVAKRGQDVALRCDPISGHVSLFWYQQALGQGPEFLTYFQNEAQLDKSGLPSDRFFAERPEGSVSTLKIQRTQQEDSAVYLCASSFSGTRGNQPQHFGDGTRLSIL.

V is TRBV7-8 and J is TRBJ1-4; the D gene is possibly TRBD1 (5 bases). Germline loops: CDR1 SGHVS, CDR2 FQNEAQ. Trimming cost V 7 bases and J 7 bases, with 16 bases left between them. This CDR3 region has 14 residues. Here the CDR3 DNA reads TGTGCCAGCACCTTGGGGGTTAGGACTGAAAAACTGTTTTTT. Translated: CASTLGVRTEKLFF.

Ten or more counts support this clonotype. The CDR3 bases are TGCGCCAGCAGCTTGGCGGGAGTGGCAGATACGCAGTATTTT. Translation gives CASSLAGVADTQYF. The chain is built from TRBV5-1 and TRBJ2-3; weak D call: TRBD2 (6 bases). The CDR3 consists of 14 residues. Trimming shortened V by 0 bases and J by 4 bases, and 9 bases separated the two germline ends. Germline V CDR1 and CDR2: SGHRS, YFSETQ.

This clonotype has a handful of counts. V is TRBV7-8 and J is TRBJ2-3, with D unresolved. V was cut by 0 bases and J by 2 bases, with 12 bases left in between. Germline V gives CDR1 SGHVS, CDR2 FQNEAQ. CDR3 size: 16 residues. CDR3 coding DNA: TGTGCCAGCAGCTTAGCAGTAGTTCCCTTCACAGATACGCAGTATTTT. Translated, it gives CASSLAVVPFTDTQYF.

At least ten counts were recorded for this clonotype. This rearrangement joins TRBV12-3 or TRBV12-4 to TRBJ1-2; possibly TRBD1 for D (5 bases). CDR3 length equals 13 residues. V lost 2 bases, J lost 7 bases, and 11 bases lay in between. CDR3 sequence reads: CASSLNQGSGYTF. The CDR3 bases are TGTGCCAGCAGTTTAAATCAGGGATCTGGCTACACCTTC.

A few counts support this clonotype. V usage is TRBV2 and J usage is TRBJ1-3, with D tentatively TRBD1 (5 bases). CDR3 size: 14 residues. Trimming cost V 6 bases and J 2 bases, with 11 bases left between them. CDR1 and CDR2 (germline): SNHLY, FYNNEI. The chain's CDR3 is CASRAGLPGNTIYF. Written as DNA, the CDR3 is TGTGCCAGCAGGGCAGGGCTTCCTGGAAACACCATATATTTT. The full variable domain, its missing parts supplied by reference TRBV2 and TRBJ1-3, is EPEVTQTPSHQVTQMGQEVILRCVPISNHLYFYWYRQILGQKVEFLVSFYNNEISEKSEIFDDQFSVERPDGSNFTLKIRSTKLEDSAMYFCASRAGLPGNTIYFGEGSWLTVV.

V gene TRBV27 combines with J gene TRBJ2-4; D could derive from TRBD1 or TRBD2 (5 bases each). CDR1 is MNHEY, CDR2 SMNVEV, per germline (reference sequence). This CDR3 has 13 amino acids. With 5 bases removed from V and 1 base from J, the gap between germline ends came to 6 bases. CDR3 sequence reads: CASSRDAKNIQYF. The CDR3 bases are TGTGCCAGCAGTCGGGACGCCAAAAACATTCAGTACTTC.

This rearrangement joins TRBV4-1 to TRBJ1-4; 9 nucleotides align to TRBD1. The germline CDR1 and CDR2 sequences are MGHRA and YSYEKL. The CDR3 extends over 17 amino acids. The V gene end was trimmed by 2 bases and the J gene end by 4 bases; junction bases not matched to a gene: 8. The CDR3 loop reads CASSQTGGLPFNEKLFF. For the CDR3, the DNA is TGCGCCAGCAGCCAAACAGGGGGCTTACCCTTTAATGAAAAACTGTTTTTT.